One sample yielded the 24 T cell receptor beta chains listed below, sequenced in a study of sequential checkpoint blockade in melanoma. Only in-frame clones appear in the TCRdb table, and some are missing; sequencing was by immunoSEQ multiplex PCR. The sample consists of roughly 28,000 clones, approximately 77% of them appearing once. Treatment here: randomized to nivolumab then ipilimumab (arm A) or the reverse (arm B). The sample in question was CD8+ T cells sorted from blood (inferred from file names), obtained from a patient given nivolumab and ipilimumab in sequence. Receptor source: a human donor with melanoma.

This sequence joins TRBV4-1 and TRBJ2-1; 7 bases are shared with TRBD2. The germline V gene encodes CDR1 MGHRA and CDR2 YSYEKL. J was trimmed by 0 bases and V by 4 bases; bases with no gene match: 3. CDR3 length: 15 amino acids. The CDR3 nucleotides are TGCGCCAGCAGCCTAGGGGACTACTCCTACAATGAGCAGTTCTTC. It encodes CASSLGDYSYNEQFF.

This chain connects TRBV7-3 to TRBJ2-5; 7 positions match TRBD2. The ends lost 2 bases at V and 1 base at J; junction bases unmatched: 4. The CDR3 spans 15 residues. Germline-derived CDR1 and CDR2 are SGHTA and FQGTGA. The CDR3 is CASSLGGGSQETQYF. In DNA form, the CDR3 reads TGTGCCAGCAGCTTAGGCGGGGGATCCCAAGAGACCCAGTACTTC.

This clone was seen once. Other DNA sequences within the sample encode an identical CDR3. This chain links TRBV30 with TRBJ2-7; TRBD1 is a possible D gene (5 bases). CDR1 GTSNPN and CDR2 SVGIG come from the germline V gene (reference sequence). The V end lost 1 base, the J end lost 3 bases, and 7 bases lay between the germline ends. This CDR3 spans 12 amino acids. CDR3 protein: CAWSAQGYEQYF. The CDR3 nucleotides are TGTGCCTGGAGTGCTCAGGGCTACGAGCAGTACTTC. Together with reference TRBV30 and TRBJ2-7, the CDR3 gives the full variable domain: SQTIHQWPATLVQPVGSPLSLECTVEGTSNPNLYWYRQAAGRGLQLLFYSVGIGQISSEVPQNLSASRPQDRQFILSSKKLLLSDSGFYLCAWSAQGYEQYFGPGTRLTVT.

The chain carries TRBV4-3 and TRBJ1-4, with D hard to call. The CDR3 extends over 13 amino acids. CDR1 LGHNA and CDR2 YSLEER come from the germline V gene. The germline V and J ends were trimmed by 4 bases and 7 bases, with 10 bases remaining between them. The CDR3 DNA reads as TGCGCCAGCAGCCTAGACGGTGGTGAAAAACTGTTTTTT. Amino acids: CASSLDGGEKLFF.

This clone was counted a few times. This sequence joins TRBV19 and TRBJ2-7, with 9 bases fitting TRBD1. The CDR3 totals 16 residues. Germline values: CDR1 LNHDA, CDR2 SQIVND (reference sequence). Trimming removed 2 bases from V and 4 bases from J; junction bases left unmatched: 9. The CDR3 is CASSILSGTGRYEQYF. The CDR3 nucleotides are TGTGCCAGTAGTATATTGTCCGGGACAGGGAGGTACGAGCAGTACTTC.

V and J are TRBV6-5 and TRBJ1-3, with D unresolved. The ends were cut back, 4 bases at V and 0 bases at J, with 10 bases in the middle. Germline V CDR1 and CDR2: MNHEY, SVGAGI. The CDR3 runs to 15 residues. The DNA of the CDR3 is TGTGCCAGCAGTTCCTCAGCGAGCTCTGGAAACACCATATATTTT. Translating it yields CASSSSASSGNTIYF.

The chain joins TRBV9 to TRBJ2-2; the D is unclear. The CDR3 spans 15 residues. Trimming stripped 0 bases from V and 2 bases from J, with 8 bases between. The V gene's germline CDR1 is SGDLS and CDR2 YYNGEE. This CDR3 reads CASSVAGYNTGELFF. Written as DNA, the CDR3 is TGTGCCAGCAGCGTAGCAGGTTATAACACCGGGGAGCTGTTTTTT.

The gene calls are TRBV19 and TRBJ2-1, with 9 bases fitting TRBD1. This CDR3 is 13 amino acids long. Germline trimming cut 7 bases from V and 10 bases from J; bases unmatched to any gene: 8. The germline gives CDR1 LNHDA, CDR2 SQIVND (reference sequence). CDR3 sequence reads: CASTGQGYREQFF. CDR3 nucleotide sequence: TGTGCCAGTACGGGACAGGGCTATCGCGAGCAGTTCTTC.

This sequence joins TRBV2 and TRBJ1-2, with TRBD1 as a possible D gene (5 bases). Germline V gene sequence: CDR1 SNHLY, CDR2 FYNNEI. This CDR3 spans 16 amino acids. V lost 4 bases and J lost 2, with 17 bases in between. The CDR3 DNA reads as TGTGCCAGCAGTGGAAGGTTGGAGACAGAAAACTATGGCTACACCTTC. It specifies CASSGRLETENYGYTF.

The V gene is TRBV30, the J gene TRBJ2-7, with D possibly being TRBD1 (6 bases). Looked up from germline, CDR1 is GTSNPN and CDR2 is SVGIG (reference sequence). Trimming pared 2 bases from V and 2 bases from J, leaving 10 bases between. The CDR3 covers 13 residues. The chain's CDR3 is CAWSLQGTYEQYF. The CDR3 coding sequence is TGTGCCTGGAGTTTACAGGGAACCTACGAGCAGTACTTC.

The chain links TRBV4-3 to TRBJ2-7; 8 bases agree with TRBD2. The germline gives CDR1 LGHNA, CDR2 YSLEER. The CDR3 contains 15 residues. Trimming at V came to 0 bases and at J to 4 bases, leaving 5 bases not matched to a gene. The CDR3 reads CASSQESGGRYEQYF. The CDR3 bases are TGCGCCAGCAGCCAAGAAAGCGGGGGAAGATACGAGCAGTACTTC.

This chain links TRBV6-1 with TRBJ2-3; TRBD2 agrees at 8 bases. The length of the CDR3 is 14 residues. Losses at the gene ends were 1 base for V and 6 bases for J; bases not matched to a gene: 3. Germline loops: CDR1 MNHNS, CDR2 SASEGT. The CDR3 DNA is TGTGCCAGCAGTGAAGTGGGACTAGTTGATACGCAGTATTTT. It yields the protein CASSEVGLVDTQYF.

This clone has just one count. CDR3 DNA: TGCGCCAGCAGCCAAGCCGAGAGGACATTTTATGGCTACACCTTC. Translation: CASSQAERTFYGYTF. The chain combines TRBV4-1 with TRBJ1-2; a weak D match, TRBD1 (5 bases). Germline V gene data show CDR1 as MGHRA and CDR2 as YSYEKL. This CDR3 has 15 amino acids. V was clipped by 1 base and J by 5 bases, with 14 bases between them.

The V and J genes are TRBV5-4 and TRBJ2-5; TRBD2 aligns across 8 bases. Germline CDR1 reads SGHNT; CDR2 reads YYREEE (reference sequence). J lost 2 bases, V lost 4 bases, and 4 bases had no gene match. This CDR3 region has 14 residues. The CDR3 region is CASSPGLAQETQYF. CDR3 nucleotides: TGTGCCAGCAGCCCAGGACTAGCACAAGAGACCCAGTACTTC.

This chain links TRBV18 with TRBJ2-1; D unclear. This CDR3 comprises 15 residues. Trimming removed 5 bases at V and 6 bases at J, with 17 bases between. Germline V gene data show CDR1 as KGHSH and CDR2 as LQKENI. The CDR3 protein is CASSWAGSLGNEQFF. The CDR3 bases are TGTGCCAGCTCATGGGCAGGCAGCTTGGGCAATGAGCAGTTCTTC.

This chain connects TRBV11-1 to TRBJ2-7; TRBD1 agrees at 9 bases. Germline lookup yields CDR1 SGHAT and CDR2 FQDESV (reference sequence). With 7 bases clipped from V and 3 bases from J, the junction kept 4 bases outside the gene matches. This CDR3 spans 13 amino acids. CDR3 protein: CASTGQGNYEQYF. In nucleotides, the CDR3 is TGTGCCAGCACGGGACAGGGAAACTACGAGCAGTACTTC.

The chain links TRBV19 to TRBJ2-2; 10 bases agree with TRBD1. This CDR3 comprises 14 residues. Germline V lookup: CDR1 LNHDA, CDR2 SQIVND (reference sequence). V gave up 5 bases and J gave up 9 bases; unmatched junction bases: 6. The CDR3 loop reads CASSPRQGARELFF. The CDR3 DNA sequence: TGTGCCAGTAGTCCACGACAGGGGGCCCGGGAGCTGTTTTTT.

This clone was detected once. The V call is TRBV27, the J call TRBJ2-7; D might be TRBD1 (6 bases). The V end was cut by 6 bases, the J end by 2 bases, with 14 bases between. From germline, CDR1 is MNHEY and CDR2 SMNVEV (reference sequence). The CDR3 sequence is 14 residues long. Written as DNA, the CDR3 is TGTGCCAGCAGCCCAAGGGGACAAACCTACGAGCAGTACTTC. Amino acid sequence: CASSPRGQTYEQYF.

This clone is labeled medium-sized. The rearrangement uses TRBV30 and TRBJ1-6; TRBD1 matches 9 bases. V gave up 2 bases and J gave up 14 bases; unmatched junction bases: 7. Germline-derived CDR1 and CDR2 are GTSNPN and SVGIG (reference sequence). This CDR3 has 13 amino acids. The CDR3 DNA sequence: TGTGCCTGGAGTCCGGGACAGGGTTGGGCCCTCCACTTT. It specifies CAWSPGQGWALHF.

This clone is medium-sized (0.01 to 0.1%) by share. This chain joins TRBV19 and TRBJ1-6; no definite D call. Trimming stripped 3 bases from V and 7 bases from J, with 10 bases between. Germline V gives CDR1 LNHDA, CDR2 SQIVND (reference sequence). The CDR3 is 14 amino acids. The CDR3 nucleotides are TGTGCCAGTAGTATGACCGGAGGCAATTCACCCCTCCACTTT. Protein product: CASSMTGGNSPLHF.

This chain links TRBV4-1 with TRBJ1-1; maybe TRBD1 (5 bases). This CDR3 is 13 amino acids long. V lost 4 bases and J lost 5, with 11 bases in between. Germline loops: CDR1 MGHRA, CDR2 YSYEKL. The CDR3 here is CASSRTGRTEAFF. For the CDR3, the DNA is TGCGCCAGCAGCCGTACAGGTCGGACTGAAGCTTTCTTT.

The DNA of the CDR3 is TGTGCCAGCAGCGTGGGAGGGAACTACGAGCAGTACTTC. As protein: CASSVGGNYEQYF. This chain connects TRBV9 to TRBJ2-7, with TRBD2 matching over 7 bases. The CDR3 loop spans 13 amino acids. Germline-derived CDR1 and CDR2 are SGDLS and YYNGEE. The trim removed 2 bases at V and 3 bases at J, leaving 2 bases unmatched.

The chain is built from TRBV10-2 and TRBJ2-5; 8 nucleotides line up with TRBD1. The germline V gene has CDR1 WSHSY and CDR2 SAAADI. The CDR3 runs to 15 residues. J was trimmed by 7 bases and V by 7 bases; bases with no gene match: 14. This CDR3 reads CASIGQGVLSGTQYF. The CDR3 region has the DNA TGCGCCAGCATCGGACAGGGAGTCCTTTCGGGGACCCAGTACTTC.

The chain employs TRBV9 and TRBJ2-2; D possibly corresponds to TRBD1 (5 bases). V gave up 5 bases and J gave up 5 bases, with 16 bases separating them. The CDR3 totals 15 residues. In germline, CDR1 is SGDLS, CDR2 YYNGEE. DNA for the CDR3: TGTGCCAGCAGTGCAGGGCAGGGAAAGACCGGGGAGCTGTTTTTT. Translating it yields CASSAGQGKTGELFF.